Presented here are 19 T cell receptor beta chains from one specimen sequenced in a study of CXCR3-negative and CXCR3-positive naive CD8 T cells. Researchers prepared the TRB cDNA libraries using 5' RACE with UMI labels. TCRdb reprocessed the 5' RACE reads and keeps a single row for each CDR3 protein, giving no DNA. The ten top clones account for 0.85% to 1.4%, within a sample of 75,000 to 95,000 distinct CDR3 sequences. Sequences were obtained from naive CXCR3- CD8+ T cells from blood. This sample's subset: CD45RO-CCR7+CD27+CD95- naive CD8+ T cells lacking CXCR3 (TNR3-). These receptors were collected from a human donor in good health. Some clones in this sample may be carry-over from other donors' samples.

The chain employs TRBV19 and TRBJ1-6. Germline loops: CDR1 LNHDA, CDR2 SQIVND (reference sequence). This CDR3 is 13 amino acids long. The CDR3 loop reads CASSFSVNSPLHF.

The V and J genes are TRBV29-1 and TRBJ2-2; the D gene TCRdb calls, TRBD1, cannot be checked with no DNA. This CDR3 has 13 residues. Germline CDR1 SQVTM, CDR2 ANQGSEA. Here the CDR3 reads CSVPLGDTGELFF.

This sequence joins TRBV2 and TRBJ2-7; TCRdb reports TRBD1, a call that lacks DNA to check it against. The CDR3 spans 15 residues. CDR1 and CDR2 from the germline V gene are SNHLY and FYNNEI. CDR3 amino acids: CASSPGQAPGNEQYF.

The rearrangement links TRBV6-2 or TRBV6-3 to TRBJ1-5; without DNA, the TCRdb call of TRBD1 cannot be checked. The CDR3 has 16 amino acids. Germline CDR1 MNHEY, CDR2 SVGEGT. The chain's CDR3 is CASSYSSGGENQPQHF.

The rearrangement links TRBV11-3 to TRBJ2-1; TCRdb outputs TRBD2, but without DNA this stays unchecked. From germline, CDR1 is SGHNT and CDR2 YENEEA. The CDR3 length is 17 residues. The CDR3 loop is CASSSTPGLADNNEQFF.

This rearrangement joins TRBV21-1 to TRBJ2-4; TCRdb's D call, TRBD1, is unchecked because there is no DNA. TRBV21-1 is a known pseudogene. This CDR3 spans 21 amino acids. CDR3 amino acids: CASSNGGTPIDAILAKNIQYF.

The chain joins TRBV7-9 to TRBJ2-7; TCRdb designates TRBD1, a call that cannot be tested without DNA. CDR3 size: 15 residues. The germline V gene has CDR1 SEHNR and CDR2 FQNEAQ (reference sequence). Here the CDR3 reads CASSPRDGSSYEQYF.

The chain combines TRBV19 with TRBJ1-1; TCRdb calls TRBD1, which cannot be checked without DNA. From germline, CDR1 is LNHDA and CDR2 SQIVND (reference sequence). The CDR3 is 14 amino acids. The chain's CDR3 is CASSIRGVGTEAFF.

J is TRBJ1-1 and V is TRBV7-9. Germline CDR1 reads SEHNR; CDR2 reads FQNEAQ (reference sequence). The CDR3 has 12 residues. CDR3 amino acids: CASSASQEGAFF.

The V call is TRBV15, the J call TRBJ1-1; the TCRdb D gene call, TRBD1, has no DNA to confirm it. Germline loops: CDR1 LNHNV, CDR2 YYDKDF (reference sequence). CDR3 length equals 16 residues. The CDR3 loop is CATSAKDGGTGTEAFF.

The V and J genes are TRBV7-9 and TRBJ2-7; TCRdb designates TRBD1, a call that cannot be tested without DNA. Germline V CDR1 and CDR2: SEHNR, FQNEAQ (reference sequence). The CDR3 loop spans 12 amino acids. The CDR3 protein is CASNTGAYEQYF.

The chain carries TRBV4-2 and TRBJ2-3; TCRdb selects TRBD2, and the lack of DNA leaves this call unchecked. The germline V gene has CDR1 LGHNA and CDR2 YNFKEQ. The CDR3 is made up of 17 amino acids. The CDR3 is CASSHGTSGTYTDTQYF.

The chain recombines TRBV7-8 with TRBJ1-1; checking the TCRdb D call of TRBD1 is not possible without DNA. This CDR3 spans 14 amino acids. Germline V gives CDR1 SGHVS, CDR2 FQNEAQ. The CDR3 protein is CASSETRGATEAFF.

V and J are TRBV7-9 and TRBJ1-1. This CDR3 spans 14 amino acids. Germline CDR1 and CDR2: SEHNR and FQNEAQ (reference sequence). The CDR3: CASSLGTTNTEAFF.

The chain has TRBV7-2 and TRBJ2-7; the D call of TRBD1 rests on TCRdb alone, since no DNA is present to check it. The CDR3 has 14 residues. The germline CDR1 and CDR2 sequences are SGHTA and FQGNSA. CDR3 sequence reads: CASSSGRGDYEQYF.

The rearrangement joins TRBV7-2 to TRBJ2-1; the D call of TRBD2 rests on TCRdb alone, since no DNA is present to check it. In germline, CDR1 is SGHTA, CDR2 FQGNSA. The CDR3 is 19 residues long. CDR3 amino acids: CASSLGGIPGNNKGNEQFF.

V and J are TRBV14 and TRBJ2-1. Germline-derived CDR1 and CDR2 are SGHDN and FVKESK. CDR3 length: 13 amino acids. The CDR3 sequence: CASSQELGNEQFF.

The chain couples TRBV19 to TRBJ2-2. Germline CDR1 and CDR2: LNHDA and SQIVND (reference sequence). The CDR3 covers 17 residues. The CDR3 spells CASSTHTGGPNTGELFF. Supplemented by reference TRBV19 and TRBJ2-2, the full variable domain reads DGGITQSPKYLFRKEGQNVTLSCEQNLNHDAMYWYRQDPGQGLRLIYYSQIVNDFQKGDIAEGYSVSREKKESFPLTVTSAQKNPTAFYLCASSTHTGGPNTGELFFGEGSRLTVL.

The chain couples TRBV5-1 to TRBJ2-1; TCRdb designates TRBD2, a call that cannot be tested without DNA. The CDR3 contains 15 residues. Germline loops: CDR1 SGHRS, CDR2 YFSETQ. CDR3 amino acids: CASSSSGPSYNEQFF.